The rows below give T cell receptor beta chains drawn from one sample of a study of cytomegalovirus exposure and HLA in healthy donors. Generated by immunoSEQ multiplex PCR, the TCRdb table keeps only in-frame clones and is missing some. The sample contains approximately 220,000 clones, roughly 80% of which appear only once. Sequenced: PBMCs. The receptors here all came from a girl between 10 and 17 years old in good health and CMV-seronegative. Each CDR3 is given with its conserved first and last residue. D genes are given only for firm matches. The size of a clone is reported for some rows only, either as once, few or many, or as a class for expanded clones.

TGTGCCTGGAGTCCCCTCCCCCGGGACAGGGTCGTGGAGACCCAGTACTTC	CAWSPLPRDRVVETQYF	TRBJ2-5	few	TRBV30	TRBD1
TGTGCCAGTAGTATAACAGCGGCTGGGAATGAAAAACTGTTTTTT	CASSITAAGNEKLFF	TRBJ1-4	NA	TRBV19	NA
TGCGCCAGCAGCCAAGAAACTAGCGGGAGTAGGAATGAGCAGTTCTTC	CASSQETSGSRNEQFF	TRBJ2-1	few	TRBV4-1	TRBD2
TGTGCCAGCTCACCACATAAGGGGCCCCCTCACACCATATATTTT	CASSPHKGPPHTIYF	TRBJ1-3	NA	TRBV18	NA
TGTGCCAGTGGTGCGTCGCAGCCCCAGCATTTT	CASGASQPQHF	TRBJ1-5	few	TRBV19	NA
TGTGCCAGCAGACTCTATCAGGGGGCCTACGAGCAGTACTTC	CASRLYQGAYEQYF	TRBJ2-7	few	TRBV6-5	TRBD1
TGTGCCAGCAGTTTATCGAGCACTATCACCCTCATAGGAACCTACGAGCAGTACTTC	CASSLSSTITLIGTYEQYF	TRBJ2-7	NA	TRBV27	NA
TGTGCCAGCAGCTTGGGTGTTAAAGGGGGAGAGACCCAGTACTTC	CASSLGVKGGETQYF	TRBJ2-5	NA	TRBV5-4	NA
TGTGCCAGCAGTTCCGTCATCGGGACACGGTTGGAGCAGTACTTC	CASSSVIGTRLEQYF	TRBJ2-7	NA	TRBV6-5	NA
TGTGCCAGCAGCCAAGCGGGACAGGGGTTAGGGGAGCAGTACTTC	CASSQAGQGLGEQYF	TRBJ2-7	NA	TRBV7-8	TRBD1
TGCGCCAGCAGCCCCACACCAGGCGCGGATACGCAGTATTTT	CASSPTPGADTQYF	TRBJ2-3	NA	TRBV5-1	NA
TGTGCCAGCTCACCCCCGGACAGGAACACTGAAGCTTTCTTT	CASSPPDRNTEAFF	TRBJ1-1	NA	TRBV18	NA
TGTGCCAGCACTAACAGCCTCTCTTACGAGCAGTACTTC	CASTNSLSYEQYF	TRBJ2-7	NA	TRBV28	NA
TGTGCCAGCAGCCAAGAAGCGGCCTACAATGAGCAGTTCTTC	CASSQEAAYNEQFF	TRBJ2-1	NA	TRBV4-2	NA
TGTGCCAGCAGTTTACGGCAGGGGGCTTTAAGTGGAAACACCATATATTTT	CASSLRQGALSGNTIYF	TRBJ1-3	once	TRBV28	TRBD1
TGTGCCAGTATAAAGGTTAGCGGGAGTCGAGCCGGGGAGCTGTTTTTT	CASIKVSGSRAGELFF	TRBJ2-2	NA	TRBV19	TRBD2
TGCGCCAGCAGCCAAGTTTATGGCGGGGGGGGGACCGGGGAGCTGTTTTTT	CASSQVYGGGGTGELFF	TRBJ2-2	once	TRBV4-3	TRBD2
TGTGCCAGCAGCAGTGACAGGTTGGTGTACGAGCAGTACTTC	CASSSDRLVYEQYF	TRBJ2-7	NA	TRBV7-9	NA
TGTGCCAGCAGAGTAACAGGGGGCTCTGGAAACACCATATATTTT	CASRVTGGSGNTIYF	TRBJ1-3	NA	TRBV2	TRBD1
TGTGCCAGCAGTTACCCTCCTGAAGCTTTCTTT	CASSYPPEAFF	TRBJ1-1	NA	TRBV6-5	NA
TGTGCCAGCAGCTTACGCCGGACAGGTTGGGATTCACCCCTCCACTTT	CASSLRRTGWDSPLHF	TRBJ1-6	NA	TRBV11-2	TRBD1
TGTGCCAGCAGCCGCGTCCAGGGGCCGGTACCCTACGAGCAGTACTTC	CASSRVQGPVPYEQYF	TRBJ2-7	NA	TRBV28	NA
TGCGCCAGCAGTCCAGGGGCTGGTGCATCGATCTACGAGCAGTACTTC	CASSPGAGASIYEQYF	TRBJ2-7	NA	TRBV5-1	NA
TGTGCCAGCAGCCAAGTTCCCACTGGAAACACCATATATTTT	CASSQVPTGNTIYF	TRBJ1-3	NA	TRBV14	NA
TGTGCCAGCAGTTTCCGTGGGCGGGCACCGTACTTC	CASSFRGRAPYF	TRBJ2-5	once	TRBV28	NA
TGCGCCAGCTTCCCTGGCCCCAGCACAGATACGCAGTATTTT	CASFPGPSTDTQYF	TRBJ2-3	NA	TRBV5-1	NA